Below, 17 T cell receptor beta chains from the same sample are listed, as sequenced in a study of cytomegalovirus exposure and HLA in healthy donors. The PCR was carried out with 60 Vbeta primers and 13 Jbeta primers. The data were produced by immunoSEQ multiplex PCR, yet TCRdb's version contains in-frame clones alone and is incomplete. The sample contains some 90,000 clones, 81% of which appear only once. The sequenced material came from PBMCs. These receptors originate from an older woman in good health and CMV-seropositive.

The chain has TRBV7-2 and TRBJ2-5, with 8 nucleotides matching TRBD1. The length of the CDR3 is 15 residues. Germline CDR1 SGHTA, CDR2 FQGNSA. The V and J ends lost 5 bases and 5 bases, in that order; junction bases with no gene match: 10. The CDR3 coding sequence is TGTGCCAGCAGCCAGACAGGGGTAGCGAGGGAGACCCAGTACTTC. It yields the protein CASSQTGVARETQYF.

This CDR3 is CASSLNPAGNEQFF. For the CDR3, the DNA is TGTGCCAGCAGCTTAAACCCGGCGGGGAATGAGCAGTTCTTC. J is TRBJ2-1 and V is TRBV7-3; D is perhaps TRBD2 (6 bases). This CDR3 contains 14 residues. Germline CDR1 is SGHTA and CDR2 is FQGTGA. Trimming shortened V by 1 base and J by 7 bases, and 11 bases separated the two germline ends. Full variable domain (remainder filled in from reference TRBV7-3 and TRBJ2-1): GAGVSQTPSNKVTEKGKYVELRCDPISGHTALYWYRQSLGQGPEFLIYFQGTGAADDSGLPNDRFFAVRPEGSVSTLKIQRTERGDSAVYLCASSLNPAGNEQFFGPGTRLTVL.

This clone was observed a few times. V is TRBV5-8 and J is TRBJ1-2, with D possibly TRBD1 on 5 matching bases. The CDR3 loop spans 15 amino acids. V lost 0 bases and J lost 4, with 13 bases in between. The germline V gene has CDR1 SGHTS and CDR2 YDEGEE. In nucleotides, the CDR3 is TGTGCCAGCAGCTTGGAAGCGGGTAGGGGCTATGGCTACACCTTC. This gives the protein CASSLEAGRGYGYTF.

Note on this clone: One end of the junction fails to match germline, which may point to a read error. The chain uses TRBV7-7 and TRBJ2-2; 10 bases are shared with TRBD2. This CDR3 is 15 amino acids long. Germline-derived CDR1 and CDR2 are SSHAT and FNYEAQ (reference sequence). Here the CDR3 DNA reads TGTGCTAGCAGCTTAGCGGGAGGCGGCACCGGGGAGCTGTTTTTT. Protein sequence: CASSLAGGGTGELFF.

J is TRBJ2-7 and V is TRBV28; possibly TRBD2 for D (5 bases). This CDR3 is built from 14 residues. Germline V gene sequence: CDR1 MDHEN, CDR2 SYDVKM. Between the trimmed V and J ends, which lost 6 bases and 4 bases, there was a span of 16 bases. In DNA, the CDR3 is TGTGCCAGCAGGGGTCACTCGGAGGCGTACGAGCAGTACTTC. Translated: CASRGHSEAYEQYF.

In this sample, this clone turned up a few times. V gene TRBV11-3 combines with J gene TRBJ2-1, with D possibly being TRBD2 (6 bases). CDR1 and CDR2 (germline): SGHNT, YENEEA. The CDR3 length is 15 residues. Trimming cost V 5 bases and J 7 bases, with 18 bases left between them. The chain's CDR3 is CASSPGTFHGNEQFF. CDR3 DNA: TGTGCCAGCAGCCCTGGGACTTTCCACGGGAATGAGCAGTTCTTC. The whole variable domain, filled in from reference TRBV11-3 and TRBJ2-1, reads EAGVVQSPRYKIIEKKQPVAFWCNPISGHNTLYWYLQNLGQGPELLIRYENEEAVDDSQLPKDRFSAERLKGVDSTLKIQPAELGDSAVYLCASSPGTFHGNEQFFGPGTRLTVL.

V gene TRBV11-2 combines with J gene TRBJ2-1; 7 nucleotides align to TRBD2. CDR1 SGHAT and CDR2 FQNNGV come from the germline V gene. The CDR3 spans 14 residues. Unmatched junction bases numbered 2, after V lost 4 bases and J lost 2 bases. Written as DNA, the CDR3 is TGTGCCAGCAGCTCAGGACTAGCCTACAATGAGCAGTTCTTC. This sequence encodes CASSSGLAYNEQFF.

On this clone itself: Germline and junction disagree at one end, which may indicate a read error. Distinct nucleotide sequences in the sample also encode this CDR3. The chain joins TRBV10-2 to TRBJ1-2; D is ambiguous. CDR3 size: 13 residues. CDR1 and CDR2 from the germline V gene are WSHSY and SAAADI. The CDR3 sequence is CASSANINYGYTF. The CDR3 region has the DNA TGTGCCAGCAGTGCGAACATAAACTATGGCTACACCTTC.

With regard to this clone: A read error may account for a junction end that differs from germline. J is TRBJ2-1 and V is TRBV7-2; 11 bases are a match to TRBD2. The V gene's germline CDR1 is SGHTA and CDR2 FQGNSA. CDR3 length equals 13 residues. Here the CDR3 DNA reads TGTGCCAGCAGCTCGGGACTAGCGGTCACGATCCTCTTC. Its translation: CASSSGLAVTILF.

The chain's CDR3 is CASSKGDGDRACNEQFF. The CDR3 region has the DNA TGTGCCAGCAGCAAAGGGGATGGGGACAGGGCTTGCAATGAGCAGTTCTTC. V and J are TRBV21-1 and TRBJ2-1; TRBD1 was called by the table and not checked on the DNA. TRBV21-1 is a known pseudogene. The CDR3 contains 17 residues.

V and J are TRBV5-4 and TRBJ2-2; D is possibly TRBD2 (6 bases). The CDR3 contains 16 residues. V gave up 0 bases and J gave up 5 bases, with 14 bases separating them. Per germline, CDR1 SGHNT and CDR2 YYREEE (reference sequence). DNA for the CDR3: TGTGCCAGCAGCTTGGGTGGCGGGATTAGGACCGGGGAGCTGTTTTTT. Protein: CASSLGGGIRTGELFF.

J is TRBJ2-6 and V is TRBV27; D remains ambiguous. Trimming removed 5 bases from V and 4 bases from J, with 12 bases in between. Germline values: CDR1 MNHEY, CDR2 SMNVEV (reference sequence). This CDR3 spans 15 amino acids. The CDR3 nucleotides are TGTGCCAGCAGTCTAAACTCCCCGGGGGCCAACGTCCTGACTTTC. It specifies CASSLNSPGANVLTF.

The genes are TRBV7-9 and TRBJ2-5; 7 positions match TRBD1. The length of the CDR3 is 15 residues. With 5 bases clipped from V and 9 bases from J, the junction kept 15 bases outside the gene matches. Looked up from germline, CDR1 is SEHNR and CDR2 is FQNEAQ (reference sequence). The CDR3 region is CASSAGTGASEAQYF. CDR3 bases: TGTGCCAGCAGCGCCGGAACAGGGGCGAGCGAGGCCCAGTACTTC. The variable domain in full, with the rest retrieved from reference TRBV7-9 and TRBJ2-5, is DTGVSQNPRHKITKRGQNVTFRCDPISEHNRLYWYRQTLGQGPEFLTYFQNEAQLEKSRLLSDRFSAERPKGSFSTLEIQRTEQGDSAMYLCASSAGTGASEAQYFGPGTRLLVL.

The CDR3 DNA follows: TGTGCCAGCAGGGGGACTCCGATCACCGGGGAGCTGTTTTTT. Protein sequence: CASRGTPITGELFF. The chain joins TRBV6-1 to TRBJ2-2; the D gene is possibly TRBD2 (6 bases). The CDR3 has 14 residues. The V gene's germline CDR1 is MNHNS and CDR2 SASEGT. Trimming cost V 6 bases and J 4 bases, with 12 bases left between them.

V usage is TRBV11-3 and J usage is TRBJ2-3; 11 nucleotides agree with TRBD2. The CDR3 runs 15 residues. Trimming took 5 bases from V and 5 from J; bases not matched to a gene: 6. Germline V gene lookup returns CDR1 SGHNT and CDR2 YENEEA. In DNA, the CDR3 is TGTGCCAGCAGCCCGACTAGCGGGGTGGTAGATACGCAGTATTTT. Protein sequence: CASSPTSGVVDTQYF. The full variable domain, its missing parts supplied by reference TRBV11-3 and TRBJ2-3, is EAGVVQSPRYKIIEKKQPVAFWCNPISGHNTLYWYLQNLGQGPELLIRYENEEAVDDSQLPKDRFSAERLKGVDSTLKIQPAELGDSAVYLCASSPTSGVVDTQYFGPGTRLTVL.

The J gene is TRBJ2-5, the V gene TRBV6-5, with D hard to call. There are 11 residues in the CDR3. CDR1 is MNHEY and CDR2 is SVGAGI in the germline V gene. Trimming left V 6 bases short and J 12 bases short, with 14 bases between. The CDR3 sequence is CASSLGRWEYF. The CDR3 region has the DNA TGTGCCAGCAGCCTGGGCCGATGGGAGTACTTC.

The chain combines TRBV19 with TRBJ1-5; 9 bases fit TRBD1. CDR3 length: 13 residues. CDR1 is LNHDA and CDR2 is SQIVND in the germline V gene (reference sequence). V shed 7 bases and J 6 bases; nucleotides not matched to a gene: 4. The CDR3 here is CASTTTGGQPQHF. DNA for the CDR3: TGTGCCAGTACTACGACAGGGGGTCAGCCCCAGCATTTT. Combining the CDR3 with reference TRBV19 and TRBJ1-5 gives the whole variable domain DGGITQSPKYLFRKEGQNVTLSCEQNLNHDAMYWYRQDPGQGLRLIYYSQIVNDFQKGDIAEGYSVSREKKESFPLTVTSAQKNPTAFYLCASTTTGGQPQHFGDGTRLSIL.